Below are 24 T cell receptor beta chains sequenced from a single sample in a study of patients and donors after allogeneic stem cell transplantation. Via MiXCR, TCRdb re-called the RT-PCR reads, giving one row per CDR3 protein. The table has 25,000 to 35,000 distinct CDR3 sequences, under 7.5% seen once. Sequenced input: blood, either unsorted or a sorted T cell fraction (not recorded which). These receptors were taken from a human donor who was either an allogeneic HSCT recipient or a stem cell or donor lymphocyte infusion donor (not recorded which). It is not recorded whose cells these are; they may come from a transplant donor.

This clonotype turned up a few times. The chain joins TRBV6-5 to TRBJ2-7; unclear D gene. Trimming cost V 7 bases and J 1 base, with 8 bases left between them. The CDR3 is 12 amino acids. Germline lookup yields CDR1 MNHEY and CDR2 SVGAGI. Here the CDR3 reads CASMSGSYEQYF. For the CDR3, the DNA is TGTGCCAGCATGAGTGGGTCCTACGAGCAGTACTTC.

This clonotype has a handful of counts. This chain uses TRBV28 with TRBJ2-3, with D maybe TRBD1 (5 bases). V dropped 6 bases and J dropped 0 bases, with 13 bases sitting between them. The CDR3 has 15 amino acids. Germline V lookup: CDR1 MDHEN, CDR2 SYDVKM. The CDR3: CASRPQGLSTDTQYF. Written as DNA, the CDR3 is TGTGCCAGCAGACCTCAGGGCCTTAGCACAGATACGCAGTATTTT.

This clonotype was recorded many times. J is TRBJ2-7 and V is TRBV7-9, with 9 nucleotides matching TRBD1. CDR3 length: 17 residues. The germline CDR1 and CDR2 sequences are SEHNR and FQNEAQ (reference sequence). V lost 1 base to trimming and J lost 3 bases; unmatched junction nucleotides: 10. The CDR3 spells CASSLGTGDIWSYEQYF. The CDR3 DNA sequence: TGTGCCAGCAGCTTAGGGACAGGGGATATCTGGAGCTACGAGCAGTACTTC.

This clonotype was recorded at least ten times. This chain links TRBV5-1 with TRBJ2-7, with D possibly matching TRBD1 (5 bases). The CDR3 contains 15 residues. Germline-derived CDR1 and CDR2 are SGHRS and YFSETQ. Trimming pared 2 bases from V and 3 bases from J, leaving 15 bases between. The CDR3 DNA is TGCGCCAGCAGCTTAGGGGATTGGATTGGCTACGAGCAGTACTTC. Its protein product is CASSLGDWIGYEQYF.

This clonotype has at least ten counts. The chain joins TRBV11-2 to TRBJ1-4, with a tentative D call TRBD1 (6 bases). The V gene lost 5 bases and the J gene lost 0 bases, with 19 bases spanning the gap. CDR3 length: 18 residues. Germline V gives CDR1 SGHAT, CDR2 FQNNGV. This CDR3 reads CASSPHGQGRTTNEKLFF. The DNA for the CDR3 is TGTGCCAGCAGCCCTCACGGGCAGGGGCGGACAACTAATGAAAAACTGTTTTTT.

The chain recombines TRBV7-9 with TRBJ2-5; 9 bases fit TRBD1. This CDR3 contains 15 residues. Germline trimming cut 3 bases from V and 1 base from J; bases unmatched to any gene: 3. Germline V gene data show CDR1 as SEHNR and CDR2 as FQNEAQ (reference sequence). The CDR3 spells CASSFGQGPQETQYF. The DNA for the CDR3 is TGTGCCAGCAGCTTTGGACAGGGGCCCCAAGAGACCCAGTACTTC. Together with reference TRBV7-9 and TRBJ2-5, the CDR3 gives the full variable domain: DTGVSQNPRHKITKRGQNVTFRCDPISEHNRLYWYRQTLGQGPEFLTYFQNEAQLEKSRLLSDRFSAERPKGSFSTLEIQRTEQGDSAMYLCASSFGQGPQETQYFGPGTRLLVL.

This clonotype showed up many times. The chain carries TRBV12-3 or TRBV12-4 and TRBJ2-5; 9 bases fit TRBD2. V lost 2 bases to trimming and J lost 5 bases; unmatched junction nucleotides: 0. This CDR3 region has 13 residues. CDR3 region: CASSLTSGETQYF. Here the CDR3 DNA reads TGTGCCAGCAGTTTAACTAGCGGGGAGACCCAGTACTTC.

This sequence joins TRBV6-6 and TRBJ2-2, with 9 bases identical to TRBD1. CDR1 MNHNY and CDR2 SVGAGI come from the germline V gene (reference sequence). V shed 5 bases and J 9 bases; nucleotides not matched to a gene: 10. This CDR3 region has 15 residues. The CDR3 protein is CASSNRPGTGWELFF. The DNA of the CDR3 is TGTGCCAGCAGTAACCGTCCCGGGACAGGGTGGGAGCTGTTTTTT.

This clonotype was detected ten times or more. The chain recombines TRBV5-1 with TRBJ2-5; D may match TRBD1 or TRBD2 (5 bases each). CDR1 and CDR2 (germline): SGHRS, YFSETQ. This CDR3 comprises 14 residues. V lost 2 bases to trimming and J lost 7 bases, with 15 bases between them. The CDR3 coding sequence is TGCGCCAGCAGCTTAGGGGACCGACAAAGGACCCAGTACTTC. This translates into CASSLGDRQRTQYF. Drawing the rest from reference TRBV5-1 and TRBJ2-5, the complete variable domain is KAGVTQTPRYLIKTRGQQVTLSCSPISGHRSVSWYQQTPGQGLQFLFEYFSETQRNKGNFPGRFSGRQFSNSRSEMNVSTLELGDSALYLCASSLGDRQRTQYFGPGTRLLVL.

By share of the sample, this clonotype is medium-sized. Here the CDR3 reads CASSLRNQETQYF. The CDR3 DNA follows: TGTGCCAGCAGTTTAAGAAACCAAGAGACCCAGTACTTC. The chain couples TRBV27 to TRBJ2-5; D is ambiguous. The germline V gene encodes CDR1 MNHEY and CDR2 SMNVEV (reference sequence). This CDR3 region has 13 residues. V lost 2 bases to trimming and J lost 0 bases, with 4 bases between them.

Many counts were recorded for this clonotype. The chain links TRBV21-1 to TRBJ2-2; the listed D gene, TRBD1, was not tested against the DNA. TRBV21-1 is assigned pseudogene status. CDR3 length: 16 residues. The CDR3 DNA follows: TGTGCCAGGGGGTGCAGCGGGACACCAAACACCGGGGAGCTGTTTTTT. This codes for CARGCSGTPNTGELFF.

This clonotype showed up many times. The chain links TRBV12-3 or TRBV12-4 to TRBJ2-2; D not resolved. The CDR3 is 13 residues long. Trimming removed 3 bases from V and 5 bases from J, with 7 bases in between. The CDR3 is CASSFLTTGELFF. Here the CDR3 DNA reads TGTGCCAGCAGTTTTTTAACGACCGGGGAGCTGTTTTTT.

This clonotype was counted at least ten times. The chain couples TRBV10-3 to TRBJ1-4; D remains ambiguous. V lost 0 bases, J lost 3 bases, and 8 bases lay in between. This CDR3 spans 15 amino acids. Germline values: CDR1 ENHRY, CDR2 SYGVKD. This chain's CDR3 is CAISESNQPNEKLFF. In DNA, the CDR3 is TGTGCCATCAGTGAGTCGAACCAGCCTAATGAAAAACTGTTTTTT.

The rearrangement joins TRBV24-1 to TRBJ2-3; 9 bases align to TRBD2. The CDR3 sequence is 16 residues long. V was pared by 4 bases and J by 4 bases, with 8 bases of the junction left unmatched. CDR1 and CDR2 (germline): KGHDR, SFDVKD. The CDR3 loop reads CATSDLPGLAADTQYF. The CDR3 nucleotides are TGTGCCACCAGTGACTTACCGGGACTAGCAGCAGATACGCAGTATTTT.

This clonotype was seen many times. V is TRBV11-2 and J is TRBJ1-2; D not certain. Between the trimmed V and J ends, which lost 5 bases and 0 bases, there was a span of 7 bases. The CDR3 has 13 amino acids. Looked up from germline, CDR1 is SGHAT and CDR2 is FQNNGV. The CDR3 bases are TGTGCCAGCAGCCCCCTTCCTAACTATGGCTACACCTTC. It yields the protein CASSPLPNYGYTF.

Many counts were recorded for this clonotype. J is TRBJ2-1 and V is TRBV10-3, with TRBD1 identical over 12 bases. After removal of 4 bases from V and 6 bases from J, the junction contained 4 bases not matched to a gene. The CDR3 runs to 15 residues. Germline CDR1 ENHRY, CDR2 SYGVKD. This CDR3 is CAISAGQGAGNEQFF. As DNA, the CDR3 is TGTGCCATCAGTGCGGGACAGGGGGCCGGCAATGAGCAGTTCTTC.

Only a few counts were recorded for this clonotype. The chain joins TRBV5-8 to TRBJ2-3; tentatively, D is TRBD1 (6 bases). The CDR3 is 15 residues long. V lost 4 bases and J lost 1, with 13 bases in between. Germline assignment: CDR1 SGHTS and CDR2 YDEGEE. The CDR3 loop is CASSQQGVGTDTQYF. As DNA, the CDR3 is TGTGCCAGCAGCCAACAGGGTGTCGGCACAGATACGCAGTATTTT.

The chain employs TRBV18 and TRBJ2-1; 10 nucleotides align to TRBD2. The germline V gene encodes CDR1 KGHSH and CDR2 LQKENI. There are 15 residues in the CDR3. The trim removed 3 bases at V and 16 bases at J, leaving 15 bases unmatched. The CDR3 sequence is CASSPPSGSFSIGFF. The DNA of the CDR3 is TGTGCCAGCTCACCTCCTAGCGGGAGTTTTTCTATAGGCTTCTTC.

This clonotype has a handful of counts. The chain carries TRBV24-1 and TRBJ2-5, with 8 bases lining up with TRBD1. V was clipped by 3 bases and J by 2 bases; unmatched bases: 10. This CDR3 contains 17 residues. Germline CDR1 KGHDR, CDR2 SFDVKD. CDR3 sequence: CATSDHGQGWGQETQYF. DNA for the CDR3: TGTGCCACCAGTGATCATGGACAGGGCTGGGGACAAGAGACCCAGTACTTC.

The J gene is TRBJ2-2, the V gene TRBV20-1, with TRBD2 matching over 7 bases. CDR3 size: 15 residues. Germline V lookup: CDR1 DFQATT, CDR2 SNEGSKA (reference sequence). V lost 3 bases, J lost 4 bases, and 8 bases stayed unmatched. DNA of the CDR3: TGCAGTGCTAGTCAGTGGGGCGGGAGCACCGGGGAGCTGTTTTTT. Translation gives CSASQWGGSTGELFF.

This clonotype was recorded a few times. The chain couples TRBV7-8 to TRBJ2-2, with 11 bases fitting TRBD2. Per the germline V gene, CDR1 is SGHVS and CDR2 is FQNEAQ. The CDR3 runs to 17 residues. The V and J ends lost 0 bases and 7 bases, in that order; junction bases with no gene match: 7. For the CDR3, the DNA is TGTGCCAGCAGCTTAGCAGGACTAGCGGGCGCAAGCGGGGAGCTGTTTTTT. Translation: CASSLAGLAGASGELFF.

Written as DNA, the CDR3 is TGTGCCAGCAGTCCTATAATTCGGACAGGGTCAGATACGCAGTATTTT. As protein: CASSPIIRTGSDTQYF. The chain couples TRBV28 to TRBJ2-3, with 8 bases that match TRBD1. Trimming took 5 bases from V and 4 from J; bases not matched to a gene: 11. The CDR3 is 16 amino acids. Germline-derived CDR1 and CDR2 are MDHEN and SYDVKM. Combining the CDR3 with reference TRBV28 and TRBJ2-3 gives the whole variable domain DVKVTQSSRYLVKRTGEKVFLECVQDMDHENMFWYRQDPGLGLRLIYFSYDVKMKEKGDIPEGYSVSREKKERFSLILESASTNQTSMYLCASSPIIRTGSDTQYFGPGTRLTVL.

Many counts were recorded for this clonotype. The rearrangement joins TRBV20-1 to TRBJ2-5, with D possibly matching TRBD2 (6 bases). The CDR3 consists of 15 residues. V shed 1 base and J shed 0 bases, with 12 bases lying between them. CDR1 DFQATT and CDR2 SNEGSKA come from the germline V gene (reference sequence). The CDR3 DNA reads TGCAGTGCTAGAGGGTTCTGGACTAACCAAGAGACCCAGTACTTC. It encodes CSARGFWTNQETQYF.

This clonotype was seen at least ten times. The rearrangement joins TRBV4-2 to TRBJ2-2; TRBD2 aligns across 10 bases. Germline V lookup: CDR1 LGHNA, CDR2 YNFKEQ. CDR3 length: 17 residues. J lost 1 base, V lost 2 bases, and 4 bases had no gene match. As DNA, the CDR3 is TGTGCCAGCAGCCAAAAAGCGGGAGGGTTGAACACCGGGGAGCTGTTTTTT. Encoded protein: CASSQKAGGLNTGELFF.